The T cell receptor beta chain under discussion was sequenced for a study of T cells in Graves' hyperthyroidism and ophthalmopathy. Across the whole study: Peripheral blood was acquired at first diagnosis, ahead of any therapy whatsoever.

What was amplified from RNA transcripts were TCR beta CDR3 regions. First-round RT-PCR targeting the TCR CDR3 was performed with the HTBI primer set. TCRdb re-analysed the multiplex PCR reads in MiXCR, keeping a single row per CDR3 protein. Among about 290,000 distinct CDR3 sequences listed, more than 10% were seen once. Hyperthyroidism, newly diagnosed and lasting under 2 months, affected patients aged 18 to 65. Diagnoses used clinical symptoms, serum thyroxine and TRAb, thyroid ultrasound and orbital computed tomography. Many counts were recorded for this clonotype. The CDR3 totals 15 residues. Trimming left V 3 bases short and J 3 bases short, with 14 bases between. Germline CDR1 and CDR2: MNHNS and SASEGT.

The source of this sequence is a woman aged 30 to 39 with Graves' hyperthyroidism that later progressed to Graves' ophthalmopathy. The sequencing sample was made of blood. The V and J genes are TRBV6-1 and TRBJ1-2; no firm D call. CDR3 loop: CASSDSPTSYYGYTF. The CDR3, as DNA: TGTGCCAGCAGTGACTCCCCGACCAGCTACTATGGCTACACCTTC.